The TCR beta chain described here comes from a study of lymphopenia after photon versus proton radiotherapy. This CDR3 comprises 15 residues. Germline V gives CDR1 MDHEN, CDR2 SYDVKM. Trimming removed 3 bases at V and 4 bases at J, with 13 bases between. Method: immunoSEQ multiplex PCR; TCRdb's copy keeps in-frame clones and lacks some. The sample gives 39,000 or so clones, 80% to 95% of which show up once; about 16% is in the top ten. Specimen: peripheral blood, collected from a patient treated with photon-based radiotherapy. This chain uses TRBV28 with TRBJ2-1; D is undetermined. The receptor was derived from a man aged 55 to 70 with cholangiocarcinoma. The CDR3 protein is CASSFGSFDYNEQFF. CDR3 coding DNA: TGTGCCAGCAGTTTTGGGTCGTTTGATTACAATGAGCAGTTCTTC.